Presented here are 22 T cell receptor beta chains from one specimen sequenced in a study of cytomegalovirus exposure and HLA in healthy donors. PCR involved 60 Vbeta and 13 Jbeta primers. Clones were read by immunoSEQ multiplex PCR, and TCRdb kept only the in-frame ones, dropping some. The sample holds 120,000 to 150,000 clones. What was sequenced was PBMCs. Receptors originate from a man aged 40-55 years in good health and CMV-seronegative.

The chain carries TRBV7-9 and TRBJ2-5; D perhaps matches TRBD1 (6 bases). CDR1 SEHNR and CDR2 FQNEAQ come from the germline V gene (reference sequence). The CDR3 has 15 residues. V lost 5 bases, J lost 4 bases, and 17 bases lay in between. The CDR3 bases are TGTGCCAGCAGCGCGACAGGTCGTTGGGGAGAGACCCAGTACTTC. Protein product: CASSATGRWGETQYF.

The rearrangement uses TRBV10-3 and TRBJ2-3; maybe TRBD2 (6 bases). The CDR3 sequence is 15 residues long. Trimming removed 6 bases from V and 5 bases from J, with 18 bases in between. The germline gives CDR1 ENHRY, CDR2 SYGVKD. CDR3 coding DNA: TGTGCCATCAGCCCCCGGGGGAGGCTGGGAGATACGCAGTATTTT. Translated, it gives CAISPRGRLGDTQYF.

The chain uses TRBV7-3 and TRBJ2-2, with 13 bases identical to TRBD2. With V trimmed by 5 bases and J by 5 bases, 11 bases remained unmatched. This CDR3 contains 18 residues. Germline V gene sequence: CDR1 SGHTA, CDR2 FQGTGA. CDR3 amino acids: CASSPWGGLAGRTGELFF. CDR3 DNA: TGTGCCAGCAGCCCCTGGGGGGGACTAGCGGGGCGGACCGGGGAGCTGTTTTTT.

The chain carries TRBV9 and TRBJ2-3, with 12 positions matching TRBD2. V shed 2 bases and J 5 bases; nucleotides not matched to a gene: 3. Germline V lookup: CDR1 SGDLS, CDR2 YYNGEE. This CDR3 has 15 amino acids. The CDR3 DNA is TGTGCCAGCAGCGTCGGACTAGCGGGGAAAGATACGCAGTATTTT. Its translation: CASSVGLAGKDTQYF.

The chain joins TRBV7-9 to TRBJ2-1, with TRBD1 matching over 7 bases. J gave up 8 bases and V 7 bases, and 11 bases lay outside the gene matches. This CDR3 comprises 14 residues. CDR1 and CDR2 (germline): SEHNR, FQNEAQ (reference sequence). Written as DNA, the CDR3 is TGTGCCAGCACCGAGACAGGGCGCCCCGATGAGCAGTTCTTC. It is translated as CASTETGRPDEQFF.

J is TRBJ1-1 and V is TRBV5-4; D call uncertain. Trimming removed 1 base from V and 4 bases from J, with 14 bases in between. The CDR3 runs to 15 residues. Germline V gene sequence: CDR1 SGHNT, CDR2 YYREEE (reference sequence). CDR3 residues: CASSLIRGGSTEAFF. CDR3 sequence (DNA): TGTGCCAGCAGCTTGATACGGGGAGGAAGCACTGAAGCTTTCTTT.

The V call is TRBV7-3, the J call TRBJ2-1; 8 bases line up with TRBD1. From germline, CDR1 is SGHTA and CDR2 FQGTGA. The CDR3 runs 15 residues. Unmatched junction bases numbered 5, after V lost 0 bases and J lost 7 bases. The CDR3 here is CASSLTGQGGNEQFF. CDR3 DNA: TGTGCCAGCAGCTTAACCGGACAGGGCGGAAATGAGCAGTTCTTC.

The V call is TRBV7-3, the J call TRBJ1-5; D might be TRBD1 (6 bases). From germline, CDR1 is SGHTA and CDR2 FQGTGA. The V gene lost 2 bases and the J gene lost 5 bases, with 10 bases spanning the gap. The CDR3 length is 14 residues. CDR3 residues: CASSLRGGDQPQHF. The CDR3 DNA reads as TGTGCCAGCAGCTTACGCGGGGGCGATCAGCCCCAGCATTTT.

This chain connects TRBV10-3 to TRBJ2-4; tentative D call: TRBD1 (6 bases). V dropped 0 bases and J dropped 9 bases, with 12 bases sitting between them. Germline CDR1 is ENHRY and CDR2 is SYGVKD. The CDR3 runs to 14 residues. The CDR3 spells CAISESAARGIQYF. CDR3 DNA: TGTGCCATCAGTGAGTCGGCAGCCAGGGGCATTCAGTACTTC.

The rearrangement links TRBV11-2 to TRBJ1-6, with TRBD1 matching over 10 bases. V was pared by 5 bases and J by 7 bases, with 11 bases of the junction left unmatched. The CDR3 length is 17 residues. The germline V gene encodes CDR1 SGHAT and CDR2 FQNNGV. The CDR3 here is CASSRLLLGQGNSPLHF. In DNA form, the CDR3 reads TGTGCCAGCAGCCGCTTACTACTGGGACAGGGGAATTCACCCCTCCACTTT.

The J gene is TRBJ2-2, the V gene TRBV10-3; 7 bases align to TRBD2. Germline V CDR1 and CDR2: ENHRY, SYGVKD. V gave up 2 bases and J gave up 8 bases; unmatched junction bases: 2. This CDR3 is built from 13 residues. CDR3 coding DNA: TGTGCCATCAGTGAGAAGCGGGGAGGGGAGCTGTTTTTT. This gives the protein CAISEKRGGELFF.

For the CDR3, the DNA is TGTGCCAGCAGTACCCCTGGAGGGGGGGGCCAAGAGACCCAGTACTTC. As protein: CASSTPGGGGQETQYF. J is TRBJ2-5 and V is TRBV27; D is possibly TRBD2 (7 bases). This CDR3 has 16 amino acids. Germline V gene sequence: CDR1 MNHEY, CDR2 SMNVEV (reference sequence). Trimming pared 5 bases from V and 1 base from J, leaving 17 bases between.

CDR3 sequence reads: CASSQDRGAYEQYF. In nucleotides, the CDR3 is TGCGCCAGCAGCCAAGACAGGGGCGCTTACGAGCAGTACTTC. V usage is TRBV4-3 and J usage is TRBJ2-5, with TRBD1 as a possible D gene (6 bases). The J call is uncertain, as TRBJ2-7 better fits the DNA end. Germline values: CDR1 LGHNA, CDR2 YSLEER. There are 14 residues in the CDR3.

This sequence joins TRBV19 and TRBJ1-4, with 8 bases identical to TRBD1. This CDR3 has 14 amino acids. Germline-derived CDR1 and CDR2 are LNHDA and SQIVND (reference sequence). V trimming: 4 bases; J trimming: 8 bases; junction bases outside the gene matches: 6. CDR3 sequence reads: CASSRQGPGEKLFF. CDR3 sequence (DNA): TGTGCCAGTAGTAGACAGGGGCCGGGGGAAAAACTGTTTTTT.

The chain couples TRBV2 to TRBJ1-3; a possible D gene is TRBD1 (5 bases). The CDR3 is 14 amino acids. The V end was cut by 1 base, the J end by 4 bases, with 8 bases between. CDR1 and CDR2 (germline): SNHLY, FYNNEI. The CDR3 DNA follows: TGTGCCAGCAGTGAAGAGGGGTTAGGAAACACCATATATTTT. Its translation: CASSEEGLGNTIYF.

The chain is built from TRBV18 and TRBJ1-2; D may be TRBD1 (5 bases). V gave up 8 bases and J gave up 4 bases, with 14 bases separating them. CDR3 length: 13 residues. CDR1 and CDR2 from the germline V gene are KGHSH and LQKENI. CDR3 sequence (DNA): TGTGCCAGCCGTACGGACACCTTCTATGGCTACACCTTC. Translated, it gives CASRTDTFYGYTF. The full variable domain, in which reference TRBV18 and TRBJ1-2 provide the parts outside the CDR3, is NAGVMQNPRHLVRRRGQEARLRCSPMKGHSHVYWYRQLPEEGLKFMVYLQKENIIDESGMPKERFSAEFPKEGPSILRIQQVVRGDSAAYFCASRTDTFYGYTFGSGTRLTVV.

This chain uses TRBV7-2 with TRBJ2-7, with D perhaps matching TRBD1 (5 bases). The CDR3 has 12 residues. Trimming shortened V by 6 bases and J by 6 bases, and 12 bases separated the two germline ends. Germline values: CDR1 SGHTA, CDR2 FQGNSA. The CDR3 spells CASSFIQGEQYF. As DNA, the CDR3 is TGTGCCAGCAGTTTTATCCAGGGCGAGCAGTACTTC.

The gene calls are TRBV19 and TRBJ1-1, with TRBD1 as a possible D gene (5 bases). Germline V gene data show CDR1 as LNHDA and CDR2 as SQIVND (reference sequence). The CDR3 covers 14 residues. Trimming pared 6 bases from V and 4 bases from J, leaving 15 bases between. CDR3 nucleotides: TGTGCCAGTAGACCGCAGGGCTGGGGCACTGAAGCTTTCTTT. This gives the protein CASRPQGWGTEAFF.

V is TRBV18 and J is TRBJ2-3, with TRBD2 identical over 11 bases. CDR1 and CDR2 from the germline V gene are KGHSH and LQKENI. Losses at the gene ends were 3 bases for V and 5 bases for J; bases not matched to a gene: 7. The CDR3 runs 16 residues. The CDR3 protein is CASSPTMTSGVDTQYF. The CDR3 coding sequence is TGTGCCAGCTCACCCACGATGACTAGCGGGGTAGATACGCAGTATTTT.

The chain is built from TRBV4-3 and TRBJ1-5, with D possibly TRBD1 on 5 matching bases. The CDR3 runs to 15 residues. The germline V gene has CDR1 LGHNA and CDR2 YSLEER. Trimming shortened V by 0 bases and J by 2 bases, and 8 bases separated the two germline ends. CDR3 DNA: TGCGCCAGCAGCCAAGATCAGACAGGCAATCAGCCCCAGCATTTT. Translation gives CASSQDQTGNQPQHF.

V gene TRBV5-1 combines with J gene TRBJ2-2; the D gene is possibly TRBD1 (6 bases). Trimming left V 0 bases short and J 1 base short, with 10 bases between. The CDR3 loop spans 16 amino acids. Germline CDR1 is SGHRS and CDR2 is YFSETQ. The CDR3 spells CASSLVGQKNTGELFF. The DNA of the CDR3 is TGCGCCAGCAGCTTGGTAGGACAGAAGAACACCGGGGAGCTGTTTTTT.

The rearrangement links TRBV2 to TRBJ2-3, with TRBD2 matching 7 bases. V lost 6 bases, J lost 1 base, and 13 bases stayed unmatched. The CDR3 sequence is 17 residues long. Germline assignment: CDR1 SNHLY and CDR2 FYNNEI. The chain's CDR3 is CASRRVPSGGGTDTQYF. CDR3 nucleotide sequence: TGTGCCAGCAGAAGAGTCCCTAGCGGCGGGGGCACAGATACGCAGTATTTT.